This T cell receptor (beta chain) was profiled in a study of blood T cell repertoires in COVID-19. Only in-frame clones appear in the TCRdb table, and some are missing; sequencing was by immunoSEQ multiplex PCR. The sample shows fewer than 300,000 clones, roughly 90% of them seen only once. This clone was observed a single time. Sequenced sample: PBMCs or T cells enriched from blood (not recorded which). The clonotype was recovered from a middle-aged man who had recovered from COVID-19.

In DNA form, the CDR3 reads TGTGCCAGCAGACTGGGCGGGGTCGGGAACACTGAAGCTTTCTTT. Its protein product is CASRLGGVGNTEAFF. J is TRBJ1-1 and V is TRBV2; D remains ambiguous. Germline values: CDR1 SNHLY, CDR2 FYNNEI. V lost 6 bases and J lost 1, with 15 bases in between. There are 15 residues in the CDR3. Based on the CDR3 plus reference TRBV2 and TRBJ1-1, the full variable domain is EPEVTQTPSHQVTQMGQEVILRCVPISNHLYFYWYRQILGQKVEFLVSFYNNEISEKSEIFDDQFSVERPDGSNFTLKIRSTKLEDSAMYFCASRLGGVGNTEAFFGQGTRLTVV.